The clone carrying this TCR beta chain was observed once. Its antigen is currently unknown. This sample is part of a study of OX40 agonist ivuxolimab in advanced cancers. V shed 7 bases and J shed 3 bases, with 7 bases lying between them. This CDR3 has 12 amino acids. CDR1 is LNHDA, CDR2 SQIVND, per germline (reference sequence). Study results and limitations: More expanded clones were seen, on average, in CD8+ T cells than in CD4+. Some patients who did not respond also had low normalized T-cell clonal expansion. By week 6 at 0.1 to 3.0 mg/kg, blood CD4+ and CD8+ T cells had expanded clonally.

This table comes from immunoSEQ multiplex PCR, and its TCRdb copy is limited to in-frame clones, with some not included. Among over 80,000 clones listed, roughly nine tenths were seen once. Here the sequenced sample was CD4+ or CD8+ T cells sorted from blood, taken in a trial of the OX40 agonist ivuxolimab. The rearrangement links TRBV19 to TRBJ2-1, with a possible D match to TRBD2 (5 bases). The source is an adult with an advanced solid tumor such as melanoma, head and neck, liver or kidney cancer. CDR3 region: CASNEGYNEQFF. The CDR3 DNA follows: TGTGCCAGTAACGAGGGCTACAATGAGCAGTTCTTC.